This TCR beta chain was captured by sequencing in a study of CD8+ T cells in alopecia areata. Study in general: Treated patients were dosed with oral tofacitinib, taking 5 to 10 mg twice daily. Affected scalp percentage determined the severity score of treated patients.

Trimming left V 4 bases short and J 8 bases short, with 9 bases between. Germline V gives CDR1 SGHVS, CDR2 FQNEAQ. The CDR3 totals 12 residues. Treatment defined: oral pan-JAK inhibitor, 5-10 mg twice daily. Patients with alopecia areata provided lesional scalp punch biopsies as well as peripheral blood. Investigators isolated RNA and reverse transcribed it into cDNA to act as the sequencing template. Measured with immunoSEQ multiplex PCR; TCRdb has only the in-frame clones, and not every one. The profile shows 150,000 to 250,000 clones, roughly 64% of them singletons. The chain is built from TRBV7-8 and TRBJ1-5; D remains ambiguous. This clonotype was obtained from a human donor with alopecia areata. This specimen consisted of CD4+ T cells sorted from blood, obtained at week 24, from a patient treated with tofacitinib. The CDR3: CASSSRWEPQHF. The DNA for the CDR3 is TGTGCCAGCAGCTCCAGATGGGAGCCCCAGCATTTT.